The 23 T cell receptor beta chains below were found in one sample sequenced in a study of OX40 agonist ivuxolimab in advanced cancers. TCRdb's table, derived via immunoSEQ multiplex PCR, lists solely in-frame clones and lacks some. The sample lists 65,000 to 85,000 clones; roughly 90% were seen once. This specimen consisted of CD4+ or CD8+ T cells sorted from blood, obtained in a trial of the OX40 agonist ivuxolimab. All receptors come from an adult with an advanced solid tumor such as melanoma, head and neck, liver or kidney cancer.

The V gene is TRBV6-6, the J gene TRBJ1-4; D gene uncertain. CDR1 MNHNY and CDR2 SVGAGI come from the germline V gene (reference sequence). The CDR3 contains 13 residues. V was trimmed by 6 bases and J by 8 bases, leaving 13 bases between them. Here the CDR3 DNA reads TGTGCCAGCAGCCTTAGACCCGGGGAAAAACTGTTTTTT. This codes for CASSLRPGEKLFF.

This clone appeared a few times. The chain has TRBV2 and TRBJ2-1; D call uncertain. V lost 4 bases and J lost 5, with 6 bases in between. CDR1 and CDR2 from the germline V gene are SNHLY and FYNNEI. The CDR3 consists of 12 residues. Here the CDR3 reads CASSVHDNEQFF. CDR3 sequence (DNA): TGTGCCAGCAGTGTCCATGACAATGAGCAGTTCTTC.

The chain is built from TRBV6-1 and TRBJ1-5; D unclear. Per germline, CDR1 MNHNS and CDR2 SASEGT. V was cut by 1 base and J by 1 base, with 8 bases left in between. This CDR3 region has 15 residues. CDR3 loop: CASSEGPGSNQPQHF. CDR3 nucleotide sequence: TGTGCCAGCAGTGAAGGTCCCGGGAGCAATCAGCCCCAGCATTTT.

This clone was seen just once. J is TRBJ1-1 and V is TRBV18; D is perhaps TRBD1 (5 bases). V was clipped by 3 bases and J by 6 bases, with 17 bases between them. CDR1 is KGHSH and CDR2 is LQKENI in the germline V gene. The CDR3 extends over 15 amino acids. CDR3 DNA sequence: TGTGCCAGCTCACCGGTGACAGCGGATAACTCTGAAGCTTTCTTT. This gives the protein CASSPVTADNSEAFF.

The gene calls are TRBV19 and TRBJ1-5, with unresolved D. The CDR3 extends over 15 amino acids. V gave up 5 bases and J gave up 2 bases, with 13 bases separating them. Germline assignment: CDR1 LNHDA and CDR2 SQIVND (reference sequence). The CDR3 protein is CASSDSLVGNQPQHF. The CDR3 DNA follows: TGTGCCAGTAGTGATTCTCTTGTGGGCAATCAGCCCCAGCATTTT.

The rearrangement joins TRBV11-2 to TRBJ1-1, with D possibly being TRBD1 (5 bases). Germline-derived CDR1 and CDR2 are SGHAT and FQNNGV. Trimming stripped 0 bases from V and 5 bases from J, with 13 bases between. The CDR3 totals 15 residues. The CDR3 bases are TGTGCCAGCAGCTTAGATCGGGGGGATGATACTGAAGCTTTCTTT. It yields the protein CASSLDRGDDTEAFF.

The chain links TRBV6-4 to TRBJ1-2; D not certain. CDR3 length equals 13 residues. Germline CDR1 and CDR2: MRHNA and SNTAGT. Deletions cut 4 bases from V and 3 bases from J, with 9 bases between. CDR3 nucleotide sequence: TGTGCCAGCAGTGGGGGTGCTGACTATGGCTACACCTTC. Amino acid sequence: CASSGGADYGYTF.

This sequence joins TRBV6-6 and TRBJ1-2; 7 bases agree with TRBD1. With V trimmed by 5 bases and J by 4 bases, 7 bases remained unmatched. CDR3 length: 14 residues. Germline CDR1 and CDR2: MNHNY and SVGAGI (reference sequence). The CDR3 DNA sequence: TGTGCCAGCAGTGACCCGGGACAGAGCTATGGCTACACCTTC. It yields the protein CASSDPGQSYGYTF.

This chain uses TRBV20-1 with TRBJ2-7; unclear D gene. From germline, CDR1 is DFQATT and CDR2 SNEGSKA (reference sequence). V lost 6 bases to trimming and J lost 4 bases, with 10 bases between them. The CDR3 sequence is 11 residues long. CDR3 nucleotide sequence: TGCAGTGCCAAGGCGAGTTACGAGCAGTACTTC. It translates to CSAKASYEQYF.

In this sample, this clone turned up a few times. The V gene is TRBV5-4, the J gene TRBJ1-2, with 8 nucleotides matching TRBD1. CDR1 SGHNT and CDR2 YYREEE come from the germline V gene (reference sequence). Losses at the gene ends were 4 bases for V and 4 bases for J; bases not matched to a gene: 3. This CDR3 has 13 residues. CDR3 in DNA: TGTGCCAGCAGCCCAGGGGGCTTCTATGGCTACACCTTC. Protein product: CASSPGGFYGYTF.

V and J are TRBV21-1 and TRBJ2-7; TRBD1 is the table's D call and was not checked against the DNA. TRBV21-1 is reported as a pseudogene. This CDR3 comprises 14 residues. This CDR3 reads CASSKRGGSYEQYF. CDR3 in DNA: TGTGCCAGCAGCAAAAGGGGCGGCTCCTACGAGCAGTACTTC.

V gene TRBV7-3 combines with J gene TRBJ2-3; 13 bases agree with TRBD2. This CDR3 is 17 amino acids long. The germline gives CDR1 SGHTA, CDR2 FQGTGA. Unmatched junction bases numbered 6, after V lost 1 base and J lost 5 bases. CDR3 region: CASSLKGTSGAQDTQYF. CDR3 nucleotides: TGTGCCAGCAGCTTAAAGGGGACTAGCGGGGCCCAAGATACGCAGTATTTT.

The V and J genes are TRBV4-1 and TRBJ2-3; a weak D match, TRBD2 (6 bases). CDR1 is MGHRA and CDR2 is YSYEKL in the germline V gene. The CDR3 runs 16 residues. The V end lost 0 bases, the J end lost 0 bases, and 10 bases lay between the germline ends. The CDR3 nucleotides are TGCGCCAGCAGCCAAGAGGCTAGCGCAAGCACAGATACGCAGTATTTT. This codes for CASSQEASASTDTQYF.

This clone was counted a single time. V and J are TRBV25-1 and TRBJ2-7; D possibly matches TRBD1 or TRBD2 (5 bases each). V lost 2 bases and J lost 4, with 15 bases in between. In germline, CDR1 is MGHDK, CDR2 SYGVNS. The CDR3 consists of 15 residues. The CDR3: CASSEATGAGYEQYF. The CDR3 DNA reads TGTGCCAGCAGTGAAGCCACCGGGGCAGGTTACGAGCAGTACTTC.

J is TRBJ2-6 and V is TRBV27; 8 positions agree with TRBD1. This CDR3 has 17 amino acids. The junction had 10 bases not matched to a gene; V was cut back by 5 bases and J by 4 bases. The V gene's germline CDR1 is MNHEY and CDR2 SMNVEV (reference sequence). CDR3 sequence: CASSAIQGAQGANVLTF. The CDR3 DNA follows: TGTGCCAGCAGTGCTATTCAGGGGGCGCAGGGGGCCAACGTCCTGACTTTC.

This clone was observed a single time. CDR3 coding DNA: TGTGCCAGCAGCTTAAACACAGAACAGGAGGTGTTCTTT. This codes for CASSLNTEQEVFF. The chain employs TRBV7-2 and TRBJ1-1; D may be TRBD1 (5 bases). Germline V gene data show CDR1 as SGHTA and CDR2 as FQGNSA. The V and J ends lost 2 bases and 14 bases respectively, with 18 bases between them. CDR3 length equals 13 residues.

The rearrangement uses TRBV27 and TRBJ2-7; D is perhaps TRBD1 (6 bases). The CDR3 covers 14 residues. The germline V and J ends were trimmed by 2 bases and 5 bases, with 13 bases remaining between them. Germline loops: CDR1 MNHEY, CDR2 SMNVEV (reference sequence). The CDR3 DNA is TGTGCCAGCAGTTTACTGACAGGTCGCCACGAGCAGTACTTC. This sequence encodes CASSLLTGRHEQYF.

This clone was detected only once. The genes are TRBV11-3 and TRBJ2-6, with D unclear. The CDR3 consists of 15 residues. Germline lookup yields CDR1 SGHNT and CDR2 YENEEA. Trimming removed 0 bases at V and 2 bases at J, with 5 bases between. Here the CDR3 reads CASSLDLPGANVLTF. The CDR3 DNA follows: TGTGCCAGCAGCTTAGACCTCCCTGGGGCCAACGTCCTGACTTTC.

The V and J genes are TRBV7-2 and TRBJ2-3; no firm D call. From germline, CDR1 is SGHTA and CDR2 FQGNSA. There are 15 residues in the CDR3. The V end lost 4 bases, the J end lost 2 bases, and 13 bases lay between the germline ends. The CDR3 DNA sequence: TGTGCCAGCAGCTCCTCCGGACGGGCCACAGATACGCAGTATTTT. Protein: CASSSSGRATDTQYF.

The rearrangement uses TRBV18 and TRBJ2-1; 8 nucleotides match TRBD2. The trim removed 4 bases at V and 3 bases at J, leaving 5 bases unmatched. This CDR3 is built from 15 residues. Germline values: CDR1 KGHSH, CDR2 LQKENI. For the CDR3, the DNA is TGTGCCAGCTCACAACTAGCGGCGGACTACAATGAGCAGTTCTTC. Its translation: CASSQLAADYNEQFF.

This chain joins TRBV5-6 and TRBJ1-2; D not certain. The V end lost 0 bases, the J end lost 1 base, and 4 bases lay between the germline ends. This CDR3 contains 13 residues. Germline assignment: CDR1 SGHDT and CDR2 YYEEEE. The CDR3 DNA is TGTGCCAGCAGCTTGGCGCGTAACTATGGCTACACCTTC. It is translated as CASSLARNYGYTF.

CDR3 loop: CASSVQGAGTDTQYF. CDR3 nucleotides: TGTGCCAGCAGTGTACAGGGGGCTGGCACAGATACGCAGTATTTT. The chain carries TRBV6-1 and TRBJ2-3, with 9 bases aligning to TRBD1. This CDR3 has 15 residues. CDR1 MNHNS and CDR2 SASEGT come from the germline V gene. V lost 4 bases to trimming and J lost 1 base; unmatched junction nucleotides: 3.

This clone was seen only a few times. J is TRBJ1-1 and V is TRBV30, with no clear D. V was trimmed by 0 bases and J by 7 bases, leaving 6 bases between them. CDR3 length: 11 residues. CDR1 and CDR2 from the germline V gene are GTSNPN and SVGIG (reference sequence). CDR3 protein: CAWSVGFEAFF. CDR3 bases: TGTGCCTGGAGTGTAGGATTTGAAGCTTTCTTT.